Reported below is one TCR beta chain. The data derive from a study of T cell changes during pregnancy in multiple sclerosis. Measured with immunoSEQ multiplex PCR; TCRdb has only the in-frame clones, and not every one. The table has tens of thousands of clones, roughly nine tenths seen once. Germline values: CDR1 MRHNA, CDR2 SNTAGT. Germline trimming cut 0 bases from V and 3 bases from J; bases unmatched to any gene: 4. The CDR3 length is 16 residues. The material was CD8+ T cells from peripheral blood mononuclear cells, obtained before pregnancy. This sequence originates from a female donor with multiple sclerosis, enrolled in a pregnancy study. The chain employs TRBV6-4 and TRBJ2-1; 8 positions agree with TRBD1. This CDR3 is CASSDSDRGDYNEQFF. The CDR3 bases are TGTGCCAGCAGTGACTCCGACAGGGGAGACTACAATGAGCAGTTCTTC.